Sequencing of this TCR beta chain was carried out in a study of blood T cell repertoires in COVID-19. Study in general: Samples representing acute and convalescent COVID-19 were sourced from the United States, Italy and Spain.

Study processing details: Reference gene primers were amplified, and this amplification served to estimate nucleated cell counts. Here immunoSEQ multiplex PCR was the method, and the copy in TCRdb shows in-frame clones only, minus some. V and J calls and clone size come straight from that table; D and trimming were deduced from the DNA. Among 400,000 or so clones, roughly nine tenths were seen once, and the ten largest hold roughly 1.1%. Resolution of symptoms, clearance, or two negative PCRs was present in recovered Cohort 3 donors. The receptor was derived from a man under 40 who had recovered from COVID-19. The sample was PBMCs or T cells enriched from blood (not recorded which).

In DNA form, the CDR3 reads TGTGCCAGTAGTACGACACAGGGGGCCCAAGAGACCCAGTACTTC. It yields the protein CASSTTQGAQETQYF. The rearrangement joins TRBV19 to TRBJ2-5; the match to TRBD1 covers 9 bases. After removal of 4 bases from V and 1 base from J, the junction contained 4 bases not matched to a gene. The CDR3 is made up of 15 amino acids. Germline-derived CDR1 and CDR2 are LNHDA and SQIVND (reference sequence).